The following is a T cell receptor (beta chain) sequence with its context. This entry comes from a study of blood T cell repertoires in COVID-19. In the study overall: Spain, Italy and the United States supplied samples that represented acute and convalescent COVID-19. In each case, the material was cDNA or gDNA derived from T cells, B-cell-depleted T cells, or PBMCs.

Original handling: The assay estimated nucleated cells by amplifying reference gene primers. Method: immunoSEQ multiplex PCR; TCRdb's copy keeps in-frame clones and lacks some. V, J and clone size were drawn from that table, and D and trimming were deduced from the DNA. The sample yields over 55,000 clones, around 91% seen once. V was clipped by 4 bases and J by 1 base; unmatched bases: 14. The CDR3 totals 19 residues. Germline V gene lookup returns CDR1 LGHDT and CDR2 YNNKEL (reference sequence). The chain combines TRBV3-1 (or the pseudogene TRBV3-2) with TRBJ2-4, with 9 bases fitting TRBD2. The material sequenced was peripheral blood. The sequence was collected from a human donor in a cohort sampled during active COVID-19. The CDR3: CASSRPSGRGGGAKNIQYF. The CDR3 DNA sequence: TGTGCCAGCAGCCGACCCTCTGGGCGGGGGGGCGGGGCCAAAAACATTCAGTACTTC.